What follows is one T cell receptor beta chain and its context. Its antigen is currently unknown. At the DNA level, this CDR3 is encoded by other sequences in the same sample as well. This record comes from a study of cytomegalovirus exposure and HLA in healthy donors. Study outcomes and limitations: Both high specificity and high sensitivity reportedly marked the classifier's diagnosis of cytomegalovirus status.

The data were produced by immunoSEQ multiplex PCR, yet TCRdb's version contains in-frame clones alone and is incomplete. This sample yields under 200,000 clones, of which approximately 86% are seen a single time; more than 2% belongs to the top ten. Germline assignment: CDR1 GTSNPN and CDR2 SVGIG (reference sequence). CDR3 length equals 13 residues. The V and J ends lost 5 bases and 8 bases, in that order; junction bases with no gene match: 8. Sequences were obtained from PBMCs. This chain joins TRBV30 and TRBJ1-4, with 7 bases lining up with TRBD1. The TCR sequence derives from a woman under 30 in good health and CMV-seronegative. The CDR3 protein is CAWLTGVPEKLFF. CDR3 bases: TGTGCCTGGCTAACAGGGGTCCCGGAAAAACTGTTTTTT. Together with reference TRBV30 and TRBJ1-4, the CDR3 gives the full variable domain: SQTIHQWPATLVQPVGSPLSLECTVEGTSNPNLYWYRQAAGRGLQLLFYSVGIGQISSEVPQNLSASRPQDRQFILSSKKLLLSDSGFYLCAWLTGVPEKLFFGSGTQLSVL.